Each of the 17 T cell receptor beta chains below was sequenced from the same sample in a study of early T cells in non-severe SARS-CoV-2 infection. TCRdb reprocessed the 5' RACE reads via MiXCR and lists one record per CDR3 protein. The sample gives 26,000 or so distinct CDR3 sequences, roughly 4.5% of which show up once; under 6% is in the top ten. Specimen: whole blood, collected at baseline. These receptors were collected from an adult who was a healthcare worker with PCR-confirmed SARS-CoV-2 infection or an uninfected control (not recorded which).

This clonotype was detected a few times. The CDR3 DNA is TGTGCCTGCGCGGACGGAAGTAATGAAAAACTGTTTTTT. Its protein is CACADGSNEKLFF. This sequence joins TRBV30 and TRBJ1-4; D not resolved. The germline CDR1 and CDR2 sequences are GTSNPN and SVGIG (reference sequence). The CDR3 runs 13 residues. Trimming took off 6 bases at V and 4 bases at J, with 12 bases between the two ends.

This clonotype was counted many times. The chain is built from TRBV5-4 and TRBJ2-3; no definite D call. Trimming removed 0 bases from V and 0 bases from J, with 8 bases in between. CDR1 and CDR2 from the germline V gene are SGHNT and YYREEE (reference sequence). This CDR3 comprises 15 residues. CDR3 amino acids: CASSLEASSTDTQYF. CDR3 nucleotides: TGTGCCAGCAGCTTGGAGGCATCTAGCACAGATACGCAGTATTTT.

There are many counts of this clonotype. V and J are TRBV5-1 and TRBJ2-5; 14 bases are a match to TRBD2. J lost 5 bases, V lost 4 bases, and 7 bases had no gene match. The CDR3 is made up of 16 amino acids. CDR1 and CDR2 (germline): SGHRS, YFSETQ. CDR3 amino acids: CASSPGLAGGSETQYF. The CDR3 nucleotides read TGCGCCAGCAGCCCAGGACTAGCGGGAGGTTCTGAGACCCAGTACTTC.

In DNA, the CDR3 is TGTGCCAGCAGTTTAGACAGGGTGTATGGCTACACCTTC. Amino acid sequence: CASSLDRVYGYTF. The gene calls are TRBV28 and TRBJ1-2, with 7 bases identical to TRBD1. Germline lookup yields CDR1 MDHEN and CDR2 SYDVKM. Losses at the gene ends were 2 bases for V and 5 bases for J; bases not matched to a gene: 2. The CDR3 is made up of 13 amino acids.

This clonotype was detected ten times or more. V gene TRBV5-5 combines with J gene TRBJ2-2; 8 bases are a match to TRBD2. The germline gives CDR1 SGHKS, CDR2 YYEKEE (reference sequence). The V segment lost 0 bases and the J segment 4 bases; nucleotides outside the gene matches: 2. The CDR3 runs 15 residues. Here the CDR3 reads CASSLVGLATGELFF. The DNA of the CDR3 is TGTGCCAGCAGCTTGGTAGGACTAGCCACCGGGGAGCTGTTTTTT. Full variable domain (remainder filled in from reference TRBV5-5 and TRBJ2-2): DAGVTQSPTHLIKTRGQQVTLRCSPISGHKSVSWYQQVLGQGPQFIFQYYEKEERGRGNFPDRFSARQFPNYSSELNVNALLLGDSALYLCASSLVGLATGELFFGEGSRLTVL.

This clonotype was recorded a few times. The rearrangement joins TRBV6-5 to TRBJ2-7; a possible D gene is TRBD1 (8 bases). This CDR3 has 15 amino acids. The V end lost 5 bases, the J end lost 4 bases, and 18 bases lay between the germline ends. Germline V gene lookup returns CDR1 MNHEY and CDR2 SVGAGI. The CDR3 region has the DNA TGTGCCAGCAGTCCTTTAGACAGGGGACTATACGAGCAGTACTTC. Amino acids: CASSPLDRGLYEQYF.

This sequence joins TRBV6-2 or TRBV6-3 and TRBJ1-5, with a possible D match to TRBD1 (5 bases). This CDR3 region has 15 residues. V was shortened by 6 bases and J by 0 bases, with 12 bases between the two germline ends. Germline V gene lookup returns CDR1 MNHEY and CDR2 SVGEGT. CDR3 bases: TGTGCCAGCAGGGCACGACAGTCTAGCAATCAGCCCCAGCATTTT. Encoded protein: CASRARQSSNQPQHF.

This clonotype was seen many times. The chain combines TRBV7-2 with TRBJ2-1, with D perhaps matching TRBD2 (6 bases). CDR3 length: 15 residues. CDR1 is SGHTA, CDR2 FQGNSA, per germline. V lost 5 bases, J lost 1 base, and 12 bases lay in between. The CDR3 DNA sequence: TGTGCCAGCAGCCCGGCCGGACTATCCTACAATGAGCAGTTCTTC. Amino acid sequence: CASSPAGLSYNEQFF.

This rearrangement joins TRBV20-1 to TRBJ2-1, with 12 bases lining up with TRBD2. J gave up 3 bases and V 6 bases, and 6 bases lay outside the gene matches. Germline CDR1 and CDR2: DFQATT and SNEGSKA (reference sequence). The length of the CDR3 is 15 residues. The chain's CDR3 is CSAIGLAGIYNEQFF. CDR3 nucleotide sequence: TGCAGTGCGATCGGACTAGCGGGGATCTACAATGAGCAGTTCTTC.

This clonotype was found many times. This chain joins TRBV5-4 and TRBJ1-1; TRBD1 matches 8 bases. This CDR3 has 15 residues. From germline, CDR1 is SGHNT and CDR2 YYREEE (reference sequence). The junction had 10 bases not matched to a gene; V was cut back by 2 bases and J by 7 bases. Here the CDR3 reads CASSLAGGKGYEAFF. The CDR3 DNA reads TGTGCCAGCAGCTTAGCAGGGGGCAAGGGGTATGAAGCTTTCTTT. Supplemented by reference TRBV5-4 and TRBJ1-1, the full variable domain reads ETGVTQSPTHLIKTRGQQVTLRCSSQSGHNTVSWYQQALGQGPQFIFQYYREEENGRGNFPPRFSGLQFPNYSSELNVNALELDDSALYLCASSLAGGKGYEAFFGQGTRLTVV.

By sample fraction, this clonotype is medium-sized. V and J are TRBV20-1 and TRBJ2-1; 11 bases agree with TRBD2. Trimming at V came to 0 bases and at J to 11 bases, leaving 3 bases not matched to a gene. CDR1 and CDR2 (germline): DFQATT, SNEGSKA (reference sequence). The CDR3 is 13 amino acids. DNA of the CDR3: TGCAGTGCTAGAGATAGCGGGGGGGTTAAGCAGTTCTTC. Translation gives CSARDSGGVKQFF.

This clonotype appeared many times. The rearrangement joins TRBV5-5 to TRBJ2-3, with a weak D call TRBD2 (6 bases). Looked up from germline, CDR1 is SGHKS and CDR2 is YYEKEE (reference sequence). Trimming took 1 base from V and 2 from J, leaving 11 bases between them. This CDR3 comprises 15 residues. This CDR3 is CASSLQGGFTDTQYF. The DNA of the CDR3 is TGTGCCAGCAGCTTGCAGGGAGGTTTCACAGATACGCAGTATTTT.

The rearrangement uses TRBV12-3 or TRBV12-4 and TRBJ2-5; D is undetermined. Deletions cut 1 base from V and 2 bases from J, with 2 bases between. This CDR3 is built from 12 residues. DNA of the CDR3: TGTGCCAGCAGTTTAGGACAAGAGACCCAGTACTTC. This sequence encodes CASSLGQETQYF.

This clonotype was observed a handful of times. The CDR3 DNA is TGTGCCAGTAAGAGGGACGCAGGTGGCGAGCAGTACTTC. Amino acids: CASKRDAGGEQYF. The chain recombines TRBV19 with TRBJ2-7, with D perhaps being TRBD1 or TRBD2 (5 bases each). CDR1 and CDR2 from the germline V gene are LNHDA and SQIVND (reference sequence). V lost 7 bases to trimming and J lost 6 bases, with 16 bases between them. CDR3 length equals 13 residues.

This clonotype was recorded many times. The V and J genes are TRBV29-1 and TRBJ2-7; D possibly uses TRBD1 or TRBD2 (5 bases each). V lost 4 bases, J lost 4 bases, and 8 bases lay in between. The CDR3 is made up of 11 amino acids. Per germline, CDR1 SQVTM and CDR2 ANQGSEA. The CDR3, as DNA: TGCAGCGTTGTTGGGGGATACGAGCAGTACTTC. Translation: CSVVGGYEQYF.

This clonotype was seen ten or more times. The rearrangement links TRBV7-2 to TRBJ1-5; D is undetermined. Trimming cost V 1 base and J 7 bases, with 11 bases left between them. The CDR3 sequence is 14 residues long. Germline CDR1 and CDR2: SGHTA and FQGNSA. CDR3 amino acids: CASSLGGNIQPQHF. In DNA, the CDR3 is TGTGCCAGCAGCTTAGGAGGGAATATCCAGCCCCAGCATTTT.

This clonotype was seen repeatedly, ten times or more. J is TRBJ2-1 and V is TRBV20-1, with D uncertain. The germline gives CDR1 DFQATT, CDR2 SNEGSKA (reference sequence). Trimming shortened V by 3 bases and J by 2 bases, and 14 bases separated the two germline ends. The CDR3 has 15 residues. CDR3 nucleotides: TGCAGTGCTAGCGACCTCCGGGCGGCCTACAATGAGCAGTTCTTC. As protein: CSASDLRAAYNEQFF.